This T cell receptor beta chain comes out of a study of T cells in women clearing cervical HPV infection. On the study more broadly: Blood came at first lesion visit for cases, post-clearance for controls.

About this clone: Its target is unknown. The CDR3 end is not reached by the read, which stops 3 residues before it; the germline J gene fills it in.

Unmatched junction bases numbered 7, after V lost 4 bases and J lost 0 bases. Per germline, CDR1 ENHRY and CDR2 SYGVKD. The CDR3 totals 18 residues. General observations from the study: CIN3+ cases had significantly higher TCR richness than controls; evenness did not differ.

This table comes from immunoSEQ multiplex PCR, and its TCRdb copy is limited to in-frame clones, with some not included. The table counts about 22,000 clones; under 6.5% lies in the top ten. This receptor was taken from a woman between 18 and 70 years old with a cervical HPV16 infection that either progressed to CIN3+ or cleared (not recorded which). V and J are TRBV10-3 and TRBJ2-6, with 9 bases identical to TRBD1. Sequencing was done on a sample of blood buffy coat. The CDR3 is CAISARDRDNSGANVLTF. The CDR3 bases that were read are TGTGCCATCAGTGCGCGGGACAGGGACAACTCTGGGGCCAACGTC.